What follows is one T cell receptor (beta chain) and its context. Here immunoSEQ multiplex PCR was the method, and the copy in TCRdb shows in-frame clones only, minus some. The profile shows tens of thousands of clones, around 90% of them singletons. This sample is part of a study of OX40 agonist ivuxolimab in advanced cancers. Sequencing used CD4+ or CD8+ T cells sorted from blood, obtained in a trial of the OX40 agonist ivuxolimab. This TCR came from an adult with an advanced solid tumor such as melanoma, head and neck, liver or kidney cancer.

Here the CDR3 reads CASSLRGPRLSNQPQHF. The CDR3 DNA sequence: TGTGCCAGCAGCTTAAGGGGGCCCAGGCTTAGCAATCAGCCCCAGCATTTT. The V call is TRBV7-2, the J call TRBJ1-5; 7 bases match TRBD1. The J segment lost 0 bases and the V segment lost 2 bases, leaving 7 bases of the junction unmatched. The CDR3 spans 17 residues. Germline V gene data show CDR1 as SGHTA and CDR2 as FQGNSA.